The 8 T cell receptor beta chains presented below share a single source sample, sequenced in a study of response to subunit inactivated influenza vaccine. A single record per CDR3 protein comes from TCRdb applying MiXCR to the RT-PCR reads. This table holds about 570,000 distinct CDR3 sequences, about 11% found once. The sequencing here drew on PBMCs from blood, taken on the day of vaccination. Receptors were obtained from a man aged 50-59 years who received an inactivated influenza vaccine.

The chain employs TRBV20-1 and TRBJ2-3, with 10 nucleotides matching TRBD2. This CDR3 region has 14 residues. The V gene's germline CDR1 is DFQATT and CDR2 SNEGSKA (reference sequence). Trimming at V came to 8 bases and at J to 5 bases, leaving 10 bases not matched to a gene. The CDR3 spells CSTERTSGRDTQYF. In DNA form, the CDR3 reads TGCAGTACGGAGAGGACTAGCGGCCGAGATACGCAGTATTTT.

This clonotype was seen ten or more times. The chain is built from TRBV14 and TRBJ2-1, with 11 bases aligning to TRBD2. Germline V gene lookup returns CDR1 SGHDN and CDR2 FVKESK. CDR3 size: 17 residues. The J segment lost 7 bases and the V segment lost 0 bases, leaving 8 bases of the junction unmatched. This CDR3 reads CASSQESLLAGVNEQFF. The CDR3 coding sequence is TGTGCCAGCAGCCAAGAGTCCCTACTAGCGGGAGTAAATGAGCAGTTCTTC.

This clonotype was seen ten or more times. J is TRBJ1-4 and V is TRBV5-1; 12 bases agree with TRBD1. Germline V gene data show CDR1 as SGHRS and CDR2 as YFSETQ. With V trimmed by 2 bases and J by 2 bases, 10 bases remained unmatched. CDR3 length: 19 residues. The CDR3 DNA reads TGCGCCAGCAGCTTTTTCCCCCGGGACAGGGGGCTGACTAATGAAAAACTGTTTTTT. Amino acids: CASSFFPRDRGLTNEKLFF.

Ten or more counts support this clonotype. The gene calls are TRBV28 and TRBJ2-2; possible D gene TRBD1, 5 bases. Per germline, CDR1 MDHEN and CDR2 SYDVKM. Trimming pared 3 bases from V and 3 bases from J, leaving 14 bases between. The CDR3 has 16 amino acids. CDR3 bases: TGTGCCAGCAGTTTCCCCGGCAGGGTTCACACCGGGGAGCTGTTTTTT. This encodes CASSFPGRVHTGELFF. Full variable domain (remainder filled in from reference TRBV28 and TRBJ2-2): DVKVTQSSRYLVKRTGEKVFLECVQDMDHENMFWYRQDPGLGLRLIYFSYDVKMKEKGDIPEGYSVSREKKERFSLILESASTNQTSMYLCASSFPGRVHTGELFFGEGSRLTVL.

This clonotype was recorded many times. The rearrangement links TRBV5-1 to TRBJ2-3; a possible D gene is TRBD1 (6 bases). V was clipped by 3 bases and J by 6 bases, with 11 bases between them. Germline CDR1 reads SGHRS; CDR2 reads YFSETQ. The CDR3 consists of 13 residues. CDR3 nucleotide sequence: TGCGCCAGCAGCTACTTAAGGGGGGATACGCAGTATTTT. Translating gives CASSYLRGDTQYF.

The rearrangement uses TRBV7-9 and TRBJ2-4; D call uncertain. This CDR3 is 15 amino acids long. Looked up from germline, CDR1 is SEHNR and CDR2 is FQNEAQ (reference sequence). V dropped 7 bases and J dropped 8 bases, with 21 bases sitting between them. Here the CDR3 reads CASTRGSVPTDIQYF. The CDR3 DNA reads TGTGCCAGCACCCGTGGTAGTGTGCCTACGGACATTCAGTACTTC.

This clonotype was counted ten times or more. CDR3 sequence (DNA): TGTGCCAGCAGTGCAACATATGGACAGGGTTCAGCGGAGACCCAGTACTTC. Protein sequence: CASSATYGQGSAETQYF. The chain has TRBV7-9 and TRBJ2-5, with TRBD1 matching 8 bases. The germline gives CDR1 SEHNR, CDR2 FQNEAQ (reference sequence). The CDR3 sequence is 17 residues long. J lost 5 bases, V lost 6 bases, and 17 bases had no gene match.

This rearrangement joins TRBV20-1 to TRBJ1-5; 8 nucleotides match TRBD1. CDR3 length equals 16 residues. Germline V gene sequence: CDR1 DFQATT, CDR2 SNEGSKA (reference sequence). The ends lost 0 bases at V and 7 bases at J; junction bases unmatched: 11. This CDR3 is CSARDWHRGVGQPQHF. For the CDR3, the DNA is TGCAGTGCTAGAGATTGGCACAGGGGGGTTGGACAGCCCCAGCATTTT.